A single T cell receptor beta chain is shown here with its context. TCRdb's copy holds only in-frame clones and misses some; the assay was immunoSEQ multiplex PCR. Here the sample spans about 230,000 clones, roughly 89% being singletons. CDR1 is SGHVS and CDR2 is FQNEAQ in the germline V gene. V was pared by 5 bases and J by 0 bases, with 13 bases between. The CDR3 contains 16 residues. The data originate from a study of blood T cell repertoires in COVID-19. Study context: Sample material is recorded as cDNA or gDNA derived from T cells, B-cell-depleted T cells, or PBMCs.

The sequence was obtained from a woman in her twenties or thirties with acute COVID-19. Material for sequencing was PBMCs or T cells enriched from blood (not recorded which). The chain employs TRBV7-8 and TRBJ2-2; no reliable D call. The CDR3 DNA is TGTGCCAGCAGCCTAAGCAGGCGCCCGAACACCGGGGAGCTGTTTTTT. Translated, it gives CASSLSRRPNTGELFF.